Listed below are T cell receptor beta chains from one sample, sequenced in a study of T cells after yellow fever vaccination. TCRdb fed the 5' RACE reads into MiXCR, producing one record per CDR3 protein. The sample carries approximately 600,000 distinct CDR3 sequences, 9% to 15% recorded once. Specimen: PBMCs, collected on the day of the yellow fever booster vaccination. The source is a man aged 25-45 years who received the YFV17D yellow fever vaccine. Each CDR3 is given with its conserved first and last residue. Fields, in order: J gene, CDR3 length, V gene, clone size, D gene, CDR3 DNA, CDR3 protein. A D gene is named only where the DNA matches it firmly. Rows give clone size only sometimes, using once, few, many, or a class for an expanded clone.

>TRBJ2-5|14|TRBV7-2|few|.
TGTGCCAGCAGCTTAGGATATAGGAGTAAGACCCAGTACTTC
CASSLGYRSKTQYF
>TRBJ2-7|11|TRBV10-3|few|.
TGTGCCATCAGTGACTATCCGGAGCAGTACTTC
CAISDYPEQYF
>TRBJ2-3|17|TRBV11-2|.|TRBD2
TGTGCCAGCAGGCTAAAGACTAGCGGGAGATTAACAGATACGCAGTATTTT
CASRLKTSGRLTDTQYF
>TRBJ2-7|13|TRBV7-9|.|TRBD2
TGTGCCAGCAGCTGGGGGACTAGCTACGAGCAGTACTTC
CASSWGTSYEQYF
>TRBJ2-1|15|TRBV7-3|many|TRBD2
TGTGCCAGCAGCAGTTCTAGCGGACGCGGCAATGAGCAGTTCTTC
CASSSSSGRGNEQFF
>TRBJ2-3|15|TRBV20-1|.|.
TGCAGTGCTGAAGGAGGGACCAAAAGCACAGATACGCAGTATTTT
CSAEGGTKSTDTQYF
>TRBJ2-1|17|TRBV12-3/TRBV12-4|few|TRBD1
TGTGCCAGCAGTTCCACCTGGGGACAGGGGGATGACAATGAGCAGTTCTTC
CASSSTWGQGDDNEQFF
>TRBJ2-3|15|TRBV4-3|.|.
TGCGCCAGCAGCCAAGTGCCGGGATTCACAGATACGCAGTATTTT
CASSQVPGFTDTQYF
>TRBJ2-3|15|TRBV18|many|.
TGTGCCAGCTCCGGACTCAACCGGCGAGCAGATACGCAGTATTTT
CASSGLNRRADTQYF
>TRBJ2-1|18|TRBV7-6|.|TRBD2
TGTGCCAGCAGCTTACCCGCTAGCGGGACGGAACTAGGAGATGAGCAGTTCTTC
CASSLPASGTELGDEQFF
>TRBJ2-3|12|TRBV24-1|.|.
TGTGCCACCGGGATAGCGACAGATACGCAGTATTTT
CATGIATDTQYF
>TRBJ2-3|16|TRBV7-8|.|TRBD2
TGTGCCAGCAGCCCTTACGAACTAGCGACCACAGATACGCAGTATTTT
CASSPYELATTDTQYF
>TRBJ2-1|15|TRBV9|.|TRBD2
TGTGCCAGCAGCGTAGAAGCGGGAGGGGTCAATGAGCAGTTCTTC
CASSVEAGGVNEQFF
>TRBJ2-7|14|TRBV20-1|.|TRBD1
TGCAGTGCCAGACCTGGACAGGGAACCTACGAGCAGTACTTC
CSARPGQGTYEQYF
>TRBJ2-3|14|TRBV2|.|.
TGTGCCAGCAGTGACCGGGGCGTCCCCGATACGCAGTATTTT
CASSDRGVPDTQYF
>TRBJ2-2|13|TRBV29-1|many|.
TGCAGCGGGAGAACAGCGAACACCGGGGAGCTGTTTTTT
CSGRTANTGELFF
>TRBJ2-3|13|TRBV5-1|many|.
TGCGCCAGCAGCTTGGCAGGGGCTTATACGCAGTATTTT
CASSLAGAYTQYF
>TRBJ2-1|15|TRBV12-3/TRBV12-4|few|TRBD1
TGTGCCAGCAGGGAAGGACAGGGCCGATACAATGAGCAGTTCTTC
CASREGQGRYNEQFF
>TRBJ2-3|15|TRBV9|.|TRBD2
TGTGCCAGCAGCGTAGATAGCGGGTCCACAGATACGCAGTATTTT
CASSVDSGSTDTQYF
>TRBJ1-2|12|TRBV30|.|TRBD1
TGTGCCTGGACGGGACAGAACTATGGCTACACCTTC
CAWTGQNYGYTF
>TRBJ1-2|12|TRBV29-1|.|TRBD1
TGCAGCGTGGTAGGGACAGCCGTTTTTCTCACCTTC
CSVVGTAVFLTF
>TRBJ2-7|18|TRBV6-5|.|.
TGTGCCAGCAGTTACTGGCCTACACATCCGGGGAGGACCTACGAGCAGTACTTC
CASSYWPTHPGRTYEQYF
>TRBJ2-2|14|TRBV19|few|.
TGTGCCAGTAGTATAAAAGTCACCACCGGGGAGCTGTTTTTT
CASSIKVTTGELFF
>TRBJ1-4|17|TRBV12-3/TRBV12-4|.|TRBD1
TGTGCCGTCCCCGGCCCCGGGACAGGTGCAACTAATGAAAAACTGTTTTTT
CAVPGPGTGATNEKLFF
>TRBJ2-5|12|TRBV6-5|many|TRBD2
TGTGCCAGCACCCCGGGGGGGGAGACCCAGTACTTC
CASTPGGETQYF
>TRBJ2-5|15|TRBV20-1|.|.
TGCAGTGCCACTTGGGAACTAGTCCCTCAAGAGACCCAGTACTTC
CSATWELVPQETQYF
>TRBJ1-3|16|TRBV7-8|few|.
TGTGCCAGCAGCTTAGGACAGGCCAGCTCTGGAAACACCATATATTTT
CASSLGQASSGNTIYF
>TRBJ2-7|14|TRBV28|many|TRBD1
TGTGCCAGCAGCACCGGGACAGGGGCCTACGAGCAGTACTTC
CASSTGTGAYEQYF
>TRBJ1-2|15|TRBV6-5|few|TRBD1
TGTGCCAGCAGTTACTCCACGACAGGGGAGTATGGCTACACCTTC
CASSYSTTGEYGYTF
>TRBJ1-5|13|TRBV20-1|.|.
TGCAGTGCCGTATCAGTTAGCAATCAGCCCCAGCATTTT
CSAVSVSNQPQHF
>TRBJ2-3|12|TRBV5-6|few|.
TGTGCCAGCAGCTCTAACTCCTATACGCAGTATTTT
CASSSNSYTQYF
>TRBJ2-7|13|TRBV7-7|.|.
TGTGCCAGCAGCTTAGTCTCCGGAGGGGAGCAGTACTTC
CASSLVSGGEQYF
>TRBJ2-1|10|TRBV20-1|many|.
TGCAGTGCTGTTTACAATGAGCAGTTCTTC
CSAVYNEQFF
>TRBJ1-1|16|TRBV7-3|few|.
TGTGCCAGCAGCCTCTATCCGGGCAGGGATAACACTGAAGCTTTCTTT
CASSLYPGRDNTEAFF
>TRBJ2-7|14|TRBV15|.|TRBD1
TGTGCCACCAGCAGACCCGACAGGGCCGACGAGCAGTACTTC
CATSRPDRADEQYF
>TRBJ2-7|13|TRBV29-1|.|.
TGCAGCGTTGAAGCCAGCACCTATGAGGAGCAGTACTTC
CSVEASTYEEQYF
>TRBJ2-2|15|TRBV20-1|.|TRBD2
TGCAGTGCGGGGACTAGCGGGGGGAACACCGGGGAGCTGTTTTTT
CSAGTSGGNTGELFF
>TRBJ1-1|12|TRBV24-1|.|.
TGTGCCACCAGTGATTTGATGGGAGAAGCTTTCTTT
CATSDLMGEAFF
>TRBJ1-2|14|TRBV5-1|.|TRBD1
TGCGCCAGCAGCCCGCCGGGACAGATATTGGGCTACACCTTC
CASSPPGQILGYTF
>TRBJ2-1|14|TRBV20-1|few|.
TGCAGTGCTAGACAGGGGGGCGCTTGGTACGAGCAGTTCTTC
CSARQGGAWYEQFF
>TRBJ2-7|14|TRBV23-1|.|TRBD2
TGCGCCAGCAGTCAGCTAGCGGGAGTTAACGAGCAGTACTTC
CASSQLAGVNEQYF